These 3 T cell receptor beta chains originate from one sample sequenced in a study of blood T cells in healthy people across ages (dated by TCRdb to between 2015 and 2016). Library preparation was by 5' RACE. Sequenced on an Illumina HiSeq 2500. A second PCR of roughly 6 to 11 cycles was run with a J-beta primer mix and a sample-barcoded 5' primer. In TCRdb, the public reads were trimmed at Q25 with fastp and aligned with MiXCR, with productive beta chains retained. Records with the same CDR3 protein are collapsed into one entry carrying the most frequent genes and DNA. Here the sample has hundreds of thousands of distinct CDR3 sequences; about 42% occur a single time. About a fifth of the sample is in the top ten clones. The specimen sequenced was blood. Receptors originate from a man in his sixties in good health.

V usage is TRBV10-2 and J usage is TRBJ2-7; unclear D gene. Germline values: CDR1 WSHSY, CDR2 SAAADI. The V end lost 7 bases, the J end lost 6 bases, and 16 bases lay between the germline ends. The CDR3 contains 13 residues. The chain's CDR3 is CASTPVGGGEQYF. CDR3 bases: TGCGCCAGCACTCCGGTTGGTGGCGGCGAGCAGTACTTC.

Only a few counts were recorded for this clonotype. V usage is TRBV20-1 and J usage is TRBJ2-5; D call uncertain. Germline CDR1 is DFQATT and CDR2 is SNEGSKA (reference sequence). Trimming pared 5 bases from V and 2 bases from J, leaving 12 bases between. The CDR3 covers 13 residues. The CDR3 DNA follows: TGCAGTGCTCCCTCCCGGCCGCAAGAGACCCAGTACTTC. Protein product: CSAPSRPQETQYF.

This clonotype was picked up a small number of times. This chain uses TRBV6-2 or TRBV6-3 with TRBJ2-5; TRBD1 aligns across 8 bases. J was trimmed by 4 bases and V by 2 bases; bases with no gene match: 6. The CDR3 is 15 amino acids. Germline V lookup: CDR1 MNHEY, CDR2 SVGEGT. The CDR3, as DNA: TGTGCCAGCAGTTACCATGCCAGGGGGCCAGAGACCCAGTACTTC. As protein: CASSYHARGPETQYF.